Included here is one T cell receptor (beta chain) sequence, with context. The V end lost 8 bases, the J end lost 5 bases, and 19 bases lay between the germline ends. In germline, CDR1 is ENHRY, CDR2 SYGVKD. There are 14 residues in the CDR3. This record comes from a study of T cells in lung cancer brain metastases. Profiling relied on immunoSEQ multiplex PCR, and the TCRdb table lists in-frame clones only, not all of them. The table records fewer than 7,000 clones, about 88% of them present only once. This sequence originates from a man aged 65 to 85 with non-small cell lung cancer. Material for sequencing was tumor tissue from the primary lung tumor. The chain combines TRBV10-3 with TRBJ2-7; no clear D gene. The CDR3 region is CAIGQAVGPHEQYF. CDR3 nucleotide sequence: TGTGCCATCGGGCAGGCAGTCGGGCCCCACGAGCAGTACTTC.